This T cell receptor (beta chain) appears in the sequencing data of a study of cytomegalovirus exposure and HLA in healthy donors. The CDR3 extends over 15 amino acids. The germline V gene encodes CDR1 MGHRA and CDR2 YSYEKL. V lost 3 bases and J lost 0, with 9 bases in between. The primer mix had 60 Vbeta and 13 Jbeta primers. Study processing details: An analysis that came later counted some 81 million unique TCR beta chains, 10 million to 12 million shared. Clones were sequenced by immunoSEQ multiplex PCR, and TCRdb holds only the in-frame ones, with some missing. D and trimming were read from the DNA, whereas the V and J calls and clone size are those reported in that table. Altogether 200,000 or so clones are present, roughly four fifths being singletons, with the ten largest covering about 0.1%. In this sample, this clone turned up a few times.

The chain employs TRBV4-1 and TRBJ2-1, with D maybe TRBD2 (5 bases). The source is a boy aged 2 to 9 in good health and CMV-seronegative. The specimen was PBMCs. Here the CDR3 reads CASSQRAASYNEQFF. The CDR3 DNA follows: TGCGCCAGCAGCCAGAGGGCCGCCTCCTACAATGAGCAGTTCTTC.